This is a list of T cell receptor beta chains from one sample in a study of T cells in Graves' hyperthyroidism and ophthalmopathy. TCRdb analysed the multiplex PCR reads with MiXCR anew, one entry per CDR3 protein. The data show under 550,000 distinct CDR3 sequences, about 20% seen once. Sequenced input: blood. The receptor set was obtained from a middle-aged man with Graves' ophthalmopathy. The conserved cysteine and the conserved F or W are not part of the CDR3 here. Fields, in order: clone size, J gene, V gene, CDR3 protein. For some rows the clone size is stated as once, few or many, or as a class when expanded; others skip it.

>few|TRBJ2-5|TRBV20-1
SAGAGGLGQETQY
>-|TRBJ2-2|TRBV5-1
ASSPGQGLELF
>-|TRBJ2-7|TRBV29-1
SVYRGGSHEQY
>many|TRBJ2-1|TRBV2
ASSGTLQGYEQF
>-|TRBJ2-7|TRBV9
ASSSKGLAGVGEQY
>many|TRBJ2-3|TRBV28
ASSRRLAPDTQY
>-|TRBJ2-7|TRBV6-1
ATGPSRYEQY
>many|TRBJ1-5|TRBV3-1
ASSQGPSNQPQH
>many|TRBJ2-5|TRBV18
ASSPRQGETQY
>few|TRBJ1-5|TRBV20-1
SAGGQGTDQPQH
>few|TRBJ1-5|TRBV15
ATSGRVGNRIGNQPQH
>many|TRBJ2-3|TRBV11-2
ASSLAPRATQY
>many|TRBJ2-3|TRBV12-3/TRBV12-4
ASSTRDYSTDTQY
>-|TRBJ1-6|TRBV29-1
STPPRGQGGEDSPLH
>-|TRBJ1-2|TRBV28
ASSLSTLRGRGYT
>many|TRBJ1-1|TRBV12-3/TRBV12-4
ASRPWTDLNTEAF
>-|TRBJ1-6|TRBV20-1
SASWGYDNSPLH
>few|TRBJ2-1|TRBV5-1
ASSERQELNNEQF
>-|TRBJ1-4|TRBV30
AWGTVGEKLF
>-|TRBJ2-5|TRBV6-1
ASSTTGPRRGETQY
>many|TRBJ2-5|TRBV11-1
ASSFASGATEETQY
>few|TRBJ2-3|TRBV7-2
ASSLDLQDTQY
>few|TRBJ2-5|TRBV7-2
ASTAQRVKLWTQY
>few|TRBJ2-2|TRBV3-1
ASSQSVAGEPF
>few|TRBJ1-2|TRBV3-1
ASSPTRDSLYGYT
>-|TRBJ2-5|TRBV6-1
ASSRFSSGQETQY
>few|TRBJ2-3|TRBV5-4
ASSQGSYRTDTQY
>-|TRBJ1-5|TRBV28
ASSLQGYDQPQH
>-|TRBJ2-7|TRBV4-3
ASSQAQAGIYEQY
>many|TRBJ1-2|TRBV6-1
ASSEQGQVYGYT
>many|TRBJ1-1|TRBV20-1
SARGKTEAF
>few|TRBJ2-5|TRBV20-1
SAGTVGSLGTQY
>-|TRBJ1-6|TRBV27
ASSPYQGAELYNSPLH
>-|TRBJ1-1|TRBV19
ASNFRGTEAF
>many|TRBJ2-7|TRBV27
ASSLMVAASYEQY
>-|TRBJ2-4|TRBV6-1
ASRPAGQLAKNIQY
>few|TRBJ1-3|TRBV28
ASSFSRNTIY
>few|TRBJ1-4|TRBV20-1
SARGQNYNEKLF
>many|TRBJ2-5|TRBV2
ASSTGGPETQY
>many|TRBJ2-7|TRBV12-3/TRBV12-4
ASSTTQGTYEQY
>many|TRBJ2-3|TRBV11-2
ASSLLAGGGDTQY
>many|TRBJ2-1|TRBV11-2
ASSLRRGGAEQF
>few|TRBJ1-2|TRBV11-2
ASSSRGPPNYGGYT
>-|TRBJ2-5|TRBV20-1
SASAPRGETQY
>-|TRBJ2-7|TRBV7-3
ASSLLGTSGYEQY
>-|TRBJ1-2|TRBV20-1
SARDRAPGQGKDGYT
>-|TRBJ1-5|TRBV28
ASRPAGTGGGQPQH
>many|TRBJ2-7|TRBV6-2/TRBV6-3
ASRKAGGPHEQY
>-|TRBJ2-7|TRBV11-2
ASSISGARGEQY
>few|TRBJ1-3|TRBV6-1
ASRDRTVGWYSGNTIY